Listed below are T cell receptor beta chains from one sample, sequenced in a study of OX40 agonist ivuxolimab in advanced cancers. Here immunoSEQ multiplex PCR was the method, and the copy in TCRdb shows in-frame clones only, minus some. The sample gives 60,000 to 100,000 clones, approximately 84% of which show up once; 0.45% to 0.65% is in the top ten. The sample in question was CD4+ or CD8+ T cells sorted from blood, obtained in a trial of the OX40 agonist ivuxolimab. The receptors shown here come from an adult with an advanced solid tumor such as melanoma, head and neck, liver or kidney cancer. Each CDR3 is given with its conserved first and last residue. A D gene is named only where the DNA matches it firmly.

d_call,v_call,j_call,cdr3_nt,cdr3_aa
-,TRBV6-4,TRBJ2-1,TGTGCCAGCAGTGCGAGAGGAGGCAATGAGCAGTTCTTC,CASSARGGNEQFF
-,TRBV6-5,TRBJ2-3,TGTGCCAGCAGCCAGACTCGGGGGGCCTCGGGTACGCAGTATTTT,CASSQTRGASGTQYF
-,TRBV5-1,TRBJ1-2,TGCGCCAGCAGCCCCGCAGGGATAAGGAACTATGGCTACACCTTC,CASSPAGIRNYGYTF
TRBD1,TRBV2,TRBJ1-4,TGTGCCAGCAGTGGACAGGGGGAACTGTTTTTT,CASSGQGELFF
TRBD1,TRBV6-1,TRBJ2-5,TGTGCCAGCAGGGCAGGGGGCCTGGAGACCCAGTACTTC,CASRAGGLETQYF
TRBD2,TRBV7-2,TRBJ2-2,TGTGCCAGCAGCTCTAGCGGGAGGGCCGACACCGGGGAGCTGTTTTTT,CASSSSGRADTGELFF
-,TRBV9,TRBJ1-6,TGTGCCAGCAGCGTAGAGGGAGGGTCTGGTTCACCCCTCCACTTT,CASSVEGGSGSPLHF
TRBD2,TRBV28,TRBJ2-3,TGTGCCAGCAGCGTAGCGGGGGGGAAGGCAGATACGCAGTATTTT,CASSVAGGKADTQYF
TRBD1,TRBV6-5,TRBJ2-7,TGTGCCAGCAGTAAACGAGGGACAGGGGGCTACGAGCAGTACTTC,CASSKRGTGGYEQYF
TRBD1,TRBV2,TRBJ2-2,TGTGCCAGCAGGGGACAGGTGAACACCGGGGAGCTGTTTTTT,CASRGQVNTGELFF
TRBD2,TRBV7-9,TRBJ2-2,TGTGCCAGCAGCTTATTGGTAGCGGGAATGGCCGGGGAGCTGTTTTTT,CASSLLVAGMAGELFF
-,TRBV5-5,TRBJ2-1,TGTGCCAGCAGCTTGGGGCAGGTAGCCTACAATGAGCAGTTCTTC,CASSLGQVAYNEQFF